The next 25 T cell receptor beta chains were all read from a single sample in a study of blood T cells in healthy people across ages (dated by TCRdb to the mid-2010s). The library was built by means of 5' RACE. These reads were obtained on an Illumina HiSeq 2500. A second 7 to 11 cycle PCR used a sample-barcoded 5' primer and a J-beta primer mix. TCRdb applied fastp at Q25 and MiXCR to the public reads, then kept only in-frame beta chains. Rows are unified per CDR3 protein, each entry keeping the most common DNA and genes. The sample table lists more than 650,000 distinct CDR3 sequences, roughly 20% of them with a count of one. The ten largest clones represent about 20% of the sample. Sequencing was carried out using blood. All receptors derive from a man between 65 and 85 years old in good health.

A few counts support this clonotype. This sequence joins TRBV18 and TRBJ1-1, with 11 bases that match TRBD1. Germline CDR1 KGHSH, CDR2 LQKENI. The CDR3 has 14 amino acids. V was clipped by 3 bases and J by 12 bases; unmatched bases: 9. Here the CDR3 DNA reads TGTGCCAGCTCACCCGAAGGACAGGGGGCTGGAACTTTCTTT. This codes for CASSPEGQGAGTFF.

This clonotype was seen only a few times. The CDR3 nucleotides read TGTGCCATCGGGGGACAGGCAGGCCCTGCCTATGGCTACACCTTC. This gives the protein CAIGGQAGPAYGYTF. The chain has TRBV10-3 and TRBJ1-2; 8 nucleotides agree with TRBD1. The CDR3 runs 15 residues. V shed 8 bases, J shed 4 bases, and the junction held 12 bases outside the gene matches. Germline CDR1 and CDR2: ENHRY and SYGVKD.

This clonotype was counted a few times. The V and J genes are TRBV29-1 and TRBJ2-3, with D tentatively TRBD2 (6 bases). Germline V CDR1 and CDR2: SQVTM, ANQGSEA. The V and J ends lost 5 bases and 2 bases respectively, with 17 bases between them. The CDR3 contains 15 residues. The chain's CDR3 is CSVRTSSVPTDTQYF. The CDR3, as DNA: TGCAGCGTTAGAACTTCTAGCGTACCCACAGATACGCAGTATTTT.

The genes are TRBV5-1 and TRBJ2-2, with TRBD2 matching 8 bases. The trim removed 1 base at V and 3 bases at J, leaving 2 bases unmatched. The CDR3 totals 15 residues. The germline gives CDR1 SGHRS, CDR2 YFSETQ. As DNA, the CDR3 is TGCGCCAGCAGCTTGAGCGGGAGCGACACCGGGGAGCTGTTTTTT. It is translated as CASSLSGSDTGELFF.

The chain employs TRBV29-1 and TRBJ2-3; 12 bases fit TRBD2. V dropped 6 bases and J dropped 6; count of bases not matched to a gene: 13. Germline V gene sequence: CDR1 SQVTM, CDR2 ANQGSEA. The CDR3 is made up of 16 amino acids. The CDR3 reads CSVARLAGETWDTQYF. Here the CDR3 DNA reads TGCAGCGTCGCTAGACTAGCGGGAGAGACTTGGGATACGCAGTATTTT.

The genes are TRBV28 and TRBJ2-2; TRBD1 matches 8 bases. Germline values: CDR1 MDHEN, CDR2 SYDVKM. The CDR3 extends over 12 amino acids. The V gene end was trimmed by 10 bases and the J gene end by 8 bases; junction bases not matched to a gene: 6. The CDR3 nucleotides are TGTGCCATCCAGGGGGCCCGGGGGGAGCTGTTTTTT. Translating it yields CAIQGARGELFF.

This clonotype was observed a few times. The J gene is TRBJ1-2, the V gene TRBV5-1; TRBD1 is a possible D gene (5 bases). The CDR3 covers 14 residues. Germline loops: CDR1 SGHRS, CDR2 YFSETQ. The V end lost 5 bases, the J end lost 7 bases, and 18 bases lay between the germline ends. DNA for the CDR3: TGCGCCAGCAGGCGGGAAATAGGGGCGCCTGGCTACACCTTC. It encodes CASRREIGAPGYTF.

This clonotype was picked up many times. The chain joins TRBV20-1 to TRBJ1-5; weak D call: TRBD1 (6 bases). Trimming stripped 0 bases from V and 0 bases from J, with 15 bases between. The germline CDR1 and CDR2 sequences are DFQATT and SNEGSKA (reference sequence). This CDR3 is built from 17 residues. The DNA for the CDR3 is TGCAGTGCTAGAGAGAGGACAGACAGAATTAGCAATCAGCCCCAGCATTTT. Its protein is CSARERTDRISNQPQHF.

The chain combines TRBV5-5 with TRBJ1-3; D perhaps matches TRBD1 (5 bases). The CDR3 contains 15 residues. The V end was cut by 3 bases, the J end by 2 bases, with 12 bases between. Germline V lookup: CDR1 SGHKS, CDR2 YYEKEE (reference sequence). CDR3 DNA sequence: TGTGCCAGCAGCTCGGAGGGGTCTCCTGGAAACACCATATATTTT. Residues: CASSSEGSPGNTIYF.

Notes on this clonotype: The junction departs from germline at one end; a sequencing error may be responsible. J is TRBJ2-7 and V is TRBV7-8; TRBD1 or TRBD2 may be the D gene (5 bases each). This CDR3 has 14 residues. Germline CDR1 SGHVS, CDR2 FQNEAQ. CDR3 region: CASRSFGGSCEQYF. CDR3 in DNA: TGTGCCAGCAGGTCCTTTGGGGGATCCTGCGAGCAGTACTTC.

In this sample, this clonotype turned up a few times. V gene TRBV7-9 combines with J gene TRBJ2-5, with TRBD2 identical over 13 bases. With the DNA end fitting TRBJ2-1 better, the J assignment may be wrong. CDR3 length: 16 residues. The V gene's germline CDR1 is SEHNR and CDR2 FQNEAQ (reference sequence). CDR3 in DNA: TGTGCCAGCAGCTTAGCGGGACTAGCGGGGAGTAATGAGCAGTTCTTC. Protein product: CASSLAGLAGSNEQFF.

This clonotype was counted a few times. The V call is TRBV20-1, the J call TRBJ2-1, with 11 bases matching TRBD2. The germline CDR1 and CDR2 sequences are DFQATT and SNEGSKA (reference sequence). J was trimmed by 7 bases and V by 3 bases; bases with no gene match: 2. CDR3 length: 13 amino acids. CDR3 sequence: CSARTSGANEQFF. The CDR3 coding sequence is TGCAGTGCTAGGACTAGCGGGGCTAATGAGCAGTTCTTC.

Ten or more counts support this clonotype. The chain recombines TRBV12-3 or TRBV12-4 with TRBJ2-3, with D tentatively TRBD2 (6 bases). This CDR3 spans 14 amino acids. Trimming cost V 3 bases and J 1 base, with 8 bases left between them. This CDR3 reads CASSFKRGTDTQYF. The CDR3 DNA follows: TGTGCCAGCAGTTTCAAGCGGGGCACAGATACGCAGTATTTT.

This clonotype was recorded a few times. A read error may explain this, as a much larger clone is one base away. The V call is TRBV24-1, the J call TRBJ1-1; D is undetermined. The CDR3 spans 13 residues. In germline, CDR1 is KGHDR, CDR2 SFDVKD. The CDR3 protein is CASRAAANTEAFF. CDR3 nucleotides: TGTGCTTCCCGGGCAGCCGCCAACACTGAAGCTTTCTTT.

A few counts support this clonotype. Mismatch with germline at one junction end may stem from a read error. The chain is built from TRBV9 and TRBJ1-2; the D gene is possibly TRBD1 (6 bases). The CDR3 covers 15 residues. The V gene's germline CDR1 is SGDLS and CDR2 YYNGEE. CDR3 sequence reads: CACSVGPTQGNGYTF. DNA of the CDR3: TGTGCCTGCAGCGTAGGCCCCACACAGGGCAATGGCTACACCTTC.

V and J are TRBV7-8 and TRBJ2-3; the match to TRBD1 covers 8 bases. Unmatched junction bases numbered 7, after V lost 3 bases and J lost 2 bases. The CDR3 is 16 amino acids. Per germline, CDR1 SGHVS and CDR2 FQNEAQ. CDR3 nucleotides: TGTGCCAGCAGCTTGAATGGACAGGGATACACAGATACGCAGTATTTT. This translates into CASSLNGQGYTDTQYF.

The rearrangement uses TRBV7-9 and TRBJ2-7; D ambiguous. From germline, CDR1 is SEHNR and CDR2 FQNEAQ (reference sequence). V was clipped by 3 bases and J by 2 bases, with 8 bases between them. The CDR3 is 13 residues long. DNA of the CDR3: TGTGCCAGCAGCTTCGGGCGAGCCTACGAGCAGTACTTC. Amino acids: CASSFGRAYEQYF.

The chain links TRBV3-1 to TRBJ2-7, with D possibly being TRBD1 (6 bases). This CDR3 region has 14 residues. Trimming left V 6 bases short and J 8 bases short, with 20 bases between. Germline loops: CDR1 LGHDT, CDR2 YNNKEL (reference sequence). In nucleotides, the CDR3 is TGTGCCAGCAGACCACAGGGATCCCTTACTCAGCAGTACTTC. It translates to CASRPQGSLTQQYF.

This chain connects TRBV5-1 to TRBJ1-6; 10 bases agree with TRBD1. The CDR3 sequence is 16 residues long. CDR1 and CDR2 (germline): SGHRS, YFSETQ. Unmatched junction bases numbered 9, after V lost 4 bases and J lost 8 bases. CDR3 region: CASSLRTGGLDSPLHF. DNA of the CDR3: TGCGCCAGCAGCCTACGGACAGGGGGACTCGATTCACCCCTCCACTTT.

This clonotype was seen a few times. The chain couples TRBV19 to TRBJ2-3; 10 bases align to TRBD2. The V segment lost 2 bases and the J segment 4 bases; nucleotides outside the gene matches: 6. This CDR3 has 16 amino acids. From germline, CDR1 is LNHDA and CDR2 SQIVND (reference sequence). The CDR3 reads CASSISPSGSADTQYF. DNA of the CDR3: TGTGCCAGTAGTATATCACCTAGCGGGAGTGCAGATACGCAGTATTTT.

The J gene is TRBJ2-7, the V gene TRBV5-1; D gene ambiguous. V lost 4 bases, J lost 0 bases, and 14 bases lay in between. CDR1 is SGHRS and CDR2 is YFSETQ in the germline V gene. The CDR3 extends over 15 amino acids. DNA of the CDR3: TGCGCCAGCAGCCTGGCTGGCACATTCTCCTACGAGCAGTACTTC. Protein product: CASSLAGTFSYEQYF.

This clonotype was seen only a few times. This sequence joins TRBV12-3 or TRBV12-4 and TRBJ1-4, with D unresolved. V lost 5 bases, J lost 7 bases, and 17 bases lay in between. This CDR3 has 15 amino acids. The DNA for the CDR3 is TGTGCCAGCAGTCTCTGGGCTGGAGGTGGTGAAAAACTGTTTTTT. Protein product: CASSLWAGGGEKLFF.

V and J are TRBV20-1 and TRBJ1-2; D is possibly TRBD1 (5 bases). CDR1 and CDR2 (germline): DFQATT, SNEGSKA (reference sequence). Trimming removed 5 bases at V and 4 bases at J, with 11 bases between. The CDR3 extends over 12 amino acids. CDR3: CSAPKGVYGYTF. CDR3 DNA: TGCAGTGCTCCAAAAGGGGTCTATGGCTACACCTTC.

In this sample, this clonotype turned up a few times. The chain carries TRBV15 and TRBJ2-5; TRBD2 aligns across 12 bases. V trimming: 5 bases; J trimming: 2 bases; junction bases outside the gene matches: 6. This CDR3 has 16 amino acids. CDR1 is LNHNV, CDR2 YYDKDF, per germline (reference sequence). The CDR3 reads CATSASGRAGQETQYF. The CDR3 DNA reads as TGTGCCACCAGCGCTAGCGGGAGGGCAGGACAAGAGACCCAGTACTTC.

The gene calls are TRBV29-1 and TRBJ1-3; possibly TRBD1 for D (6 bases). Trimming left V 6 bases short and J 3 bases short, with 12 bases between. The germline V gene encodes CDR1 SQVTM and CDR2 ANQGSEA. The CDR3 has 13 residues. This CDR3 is CSVEQGDGNTIYF. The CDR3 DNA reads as TGCAGCGTGGAACAGGGAGATGGAAACACCATATATTTT.